The sequence of this TCR beta chain was determined in a study of blood T cells in healthy people across ages. Using a J-beta primer mix together with a sample-barcoded 5' primer, a second PCR was run for roughly 6 to 11 cycles. From the 5' RACE reads, TCRdb called clonotypes with MiXCR, one entry per CDR3 protein. Of over 950,000 distinct CDR3 sequences listed, about 53% were seen once; the top ten hold over 20%. Germline CDR1 reads MDHEN; CDR2 reads SYDVKM. The CDR3 sequence is 15 residues long. V was shortened by 6 bases and J by 3 bases, with 17 bases between the two germline ends. The sample was blood. The sequence came from an older woman in good health. This sequence joins TRBV28 and TRBJ2-5, with D possibly being TRBD2 (5 bases). CDR3 in DNA: TGTGCCAGCAGCTCTCACCGGGGTCCAAAAGAGACCCAGTACTTC. Translated: CASSSHRGPKETQYF.